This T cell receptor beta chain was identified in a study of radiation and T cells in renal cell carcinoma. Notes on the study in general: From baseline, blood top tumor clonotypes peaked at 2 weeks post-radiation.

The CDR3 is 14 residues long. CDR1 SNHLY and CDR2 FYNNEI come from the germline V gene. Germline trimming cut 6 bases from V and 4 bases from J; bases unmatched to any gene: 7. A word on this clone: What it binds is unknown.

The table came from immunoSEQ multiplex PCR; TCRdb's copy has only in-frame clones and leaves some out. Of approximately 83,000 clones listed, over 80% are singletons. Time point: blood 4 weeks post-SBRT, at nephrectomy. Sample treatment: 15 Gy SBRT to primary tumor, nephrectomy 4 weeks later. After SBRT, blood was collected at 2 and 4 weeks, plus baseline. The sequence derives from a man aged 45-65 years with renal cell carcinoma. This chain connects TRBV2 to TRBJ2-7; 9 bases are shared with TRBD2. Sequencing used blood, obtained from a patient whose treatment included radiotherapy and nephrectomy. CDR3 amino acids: CASRGSGGPYEQYF. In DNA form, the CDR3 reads TGTGCCAGCAGGGGAAGCGGGGGGCCTTACGAGCAGTACTTC.